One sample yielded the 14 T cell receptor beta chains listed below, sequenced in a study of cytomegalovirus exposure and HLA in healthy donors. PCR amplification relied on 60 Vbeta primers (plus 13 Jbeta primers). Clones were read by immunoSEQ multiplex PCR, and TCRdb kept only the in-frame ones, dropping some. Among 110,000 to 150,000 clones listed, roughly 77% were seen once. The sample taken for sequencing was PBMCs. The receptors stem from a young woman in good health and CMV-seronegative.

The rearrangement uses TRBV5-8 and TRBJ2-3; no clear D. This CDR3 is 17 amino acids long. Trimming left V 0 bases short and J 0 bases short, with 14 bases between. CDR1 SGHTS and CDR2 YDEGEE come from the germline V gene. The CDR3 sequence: CASSLAWVAASTDTQYF. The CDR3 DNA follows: TGTGCCAGCAGCTTGGCTTGGGTAGCAGCTAGCACAGATACGCAGTATTTT.

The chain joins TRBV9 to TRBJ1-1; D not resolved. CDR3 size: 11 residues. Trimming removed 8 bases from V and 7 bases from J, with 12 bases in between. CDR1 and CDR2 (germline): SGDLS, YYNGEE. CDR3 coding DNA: TGTGCCAGGACACCTCGGGGTGAAGCTTTCTTT. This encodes CARTPRGEAFF.

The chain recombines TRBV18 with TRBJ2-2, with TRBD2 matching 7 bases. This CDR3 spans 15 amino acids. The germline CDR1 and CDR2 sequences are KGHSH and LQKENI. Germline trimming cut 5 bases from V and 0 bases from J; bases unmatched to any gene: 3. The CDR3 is CASSKLAPNTGELFF. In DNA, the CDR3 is TGTGCCAGCTCAAAACTAGCGCCGAACACCGGGGAGCTGTTTTTT.

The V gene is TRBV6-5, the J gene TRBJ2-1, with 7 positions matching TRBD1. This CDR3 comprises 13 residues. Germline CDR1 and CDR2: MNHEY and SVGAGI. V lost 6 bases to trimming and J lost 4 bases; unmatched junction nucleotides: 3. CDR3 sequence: CASRGTVYNEQFF. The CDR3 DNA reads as TGTGCCAGCAGGGGGACAGTTTACAATGAGCAGTTCTTC.

This CDR3 is CASGGLAGQYEQYF. The CDR3 DNA is TGTGCCAGCGGCGGACTAGCGGGTCAATACGAGCAGTACTTC. V and J are TRBV27 and TRBJ2-7, with 11 bases identical to TRBD2. V shed 8 bases and J 4 bases; nucleotides not matched to a gene: 7. The CDR3 runs to 14 residues. Germline assignment: CDR1 MNHEY and CDR2 SMNVEV (reference sequence).

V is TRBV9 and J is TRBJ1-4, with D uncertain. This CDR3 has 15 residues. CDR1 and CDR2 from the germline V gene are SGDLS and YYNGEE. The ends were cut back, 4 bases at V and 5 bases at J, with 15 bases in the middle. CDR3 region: CASSSGSRTNEKLFF. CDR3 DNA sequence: TGTGCCAGCAGCTCGGGATCGAGGACCAATGAAAAACTGTTTTTT.

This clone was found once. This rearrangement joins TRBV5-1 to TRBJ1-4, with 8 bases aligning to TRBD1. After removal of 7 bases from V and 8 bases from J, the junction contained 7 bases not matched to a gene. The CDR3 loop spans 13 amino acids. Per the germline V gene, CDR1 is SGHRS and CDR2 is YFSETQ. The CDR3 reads CASGQGEGEKLFF. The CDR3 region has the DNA TGCGCCAGCGGACAGGGAGAAGGGGAAAAACTGTTTTTT.

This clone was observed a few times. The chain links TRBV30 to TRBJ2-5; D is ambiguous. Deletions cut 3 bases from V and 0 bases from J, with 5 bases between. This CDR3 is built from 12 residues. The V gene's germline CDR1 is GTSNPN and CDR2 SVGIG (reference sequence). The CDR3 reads CAWSIHQETQYF. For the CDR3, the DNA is TGTGCCTGGAGCATCCACCAAGAGACCCAGTACTTC.

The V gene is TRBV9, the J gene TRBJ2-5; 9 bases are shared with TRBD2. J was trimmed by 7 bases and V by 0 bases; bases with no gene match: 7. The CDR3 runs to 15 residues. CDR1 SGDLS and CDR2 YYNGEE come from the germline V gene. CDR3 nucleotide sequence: TGTGCCAGCAGCGTAGATCTTAGCGGGGGCGGGACCCAGTACTTC. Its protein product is CASSVDLSGGGTQYF.

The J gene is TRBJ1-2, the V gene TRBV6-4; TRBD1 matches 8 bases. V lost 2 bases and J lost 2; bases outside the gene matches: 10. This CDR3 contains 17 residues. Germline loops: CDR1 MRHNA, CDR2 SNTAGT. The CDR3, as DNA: TGTGCCAGCAGTGACCGCTATAACAGGGGGAAAAACTATGGCTACACCTTC. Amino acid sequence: CASSDRYNRGKNYGYTF.

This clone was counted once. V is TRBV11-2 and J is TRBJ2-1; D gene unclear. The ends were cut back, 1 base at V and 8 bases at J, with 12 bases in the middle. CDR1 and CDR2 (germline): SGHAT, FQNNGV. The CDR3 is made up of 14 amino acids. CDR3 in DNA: TGTGCCAGCAGCTTAGCCTTCCCCACTGATGAGCAGTTCTTC. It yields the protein CASSLAFPTDEQFF.

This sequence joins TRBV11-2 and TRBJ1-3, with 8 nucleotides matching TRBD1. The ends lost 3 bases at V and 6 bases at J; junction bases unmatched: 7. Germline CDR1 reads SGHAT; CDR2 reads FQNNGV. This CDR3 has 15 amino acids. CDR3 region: CASSLTGQGPNTIYF. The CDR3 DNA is TGTGCCAGCAGCTTGACCGGACAGGGCCCAAACACCATATATTTT.

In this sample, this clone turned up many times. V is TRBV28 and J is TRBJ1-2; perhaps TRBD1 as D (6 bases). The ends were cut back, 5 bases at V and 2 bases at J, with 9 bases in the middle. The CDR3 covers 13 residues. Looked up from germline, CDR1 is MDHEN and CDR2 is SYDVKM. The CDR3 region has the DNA TGTGCCAGCAGTCAGGACAGAAACTATGGCTACACCTTC. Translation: CASSQDRNYGYTF.

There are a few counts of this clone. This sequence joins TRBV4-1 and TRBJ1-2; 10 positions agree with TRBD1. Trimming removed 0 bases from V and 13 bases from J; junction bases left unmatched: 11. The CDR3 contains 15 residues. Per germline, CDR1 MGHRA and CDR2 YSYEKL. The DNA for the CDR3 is TGCGCCAGCAGCCAAGACCGCTGGGACAGGGGAGTATTCACCTTC. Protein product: CASSQDRWDRGVFTF.